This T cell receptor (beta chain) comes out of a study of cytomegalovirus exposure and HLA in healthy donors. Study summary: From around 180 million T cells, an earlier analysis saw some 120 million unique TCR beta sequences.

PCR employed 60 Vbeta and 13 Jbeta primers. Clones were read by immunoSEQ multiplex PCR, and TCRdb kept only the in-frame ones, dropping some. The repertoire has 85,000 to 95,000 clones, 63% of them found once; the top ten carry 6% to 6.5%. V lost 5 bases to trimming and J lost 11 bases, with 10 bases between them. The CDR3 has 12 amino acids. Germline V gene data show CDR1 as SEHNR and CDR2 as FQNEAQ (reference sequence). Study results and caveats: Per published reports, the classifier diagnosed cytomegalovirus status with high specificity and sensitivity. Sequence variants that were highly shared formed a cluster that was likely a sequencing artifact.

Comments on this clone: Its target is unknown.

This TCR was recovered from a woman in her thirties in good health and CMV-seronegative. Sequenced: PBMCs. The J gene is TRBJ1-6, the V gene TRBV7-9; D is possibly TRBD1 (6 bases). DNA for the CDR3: TGTGCCAGCAGCACAGGGAAGGCACCCCTCCACTTT. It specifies CASSTGKAPLHF.